Included here is one TCR beta chain sequence, with context. RNA extraction was followed by reverse transcription into cDNA, which acted as the sequencing template. Assay used: immunoSEQ multiplex PCR; TCRdb lists only in-frame clones, some missing. The data contain around 100,000 clones, less than 70% of them singletons. The data belong to a study of CD8+ T cells in alopecia areata. Sequencing input: CD4+ T cells sorted from blood. The sequence was collected from a human donor in good health.

The CDR3 sequence is CSVVGSGANVLTF. The CDR3 nucleotides read TGCAGCGTTGTCGGCTCTGGGGCCAACGTCCTGACTTTC. The chain couples TRBV29-1 to TRBJ2-6, with unresolved D. CDR3 length: 13 residues. The V end lost 4 bases, the J end lost 0 bases, and 4 bases lay between the germline ends. Germline V gene lookup returns CDR1 SQVTM and CDR2 ANQGSEA.